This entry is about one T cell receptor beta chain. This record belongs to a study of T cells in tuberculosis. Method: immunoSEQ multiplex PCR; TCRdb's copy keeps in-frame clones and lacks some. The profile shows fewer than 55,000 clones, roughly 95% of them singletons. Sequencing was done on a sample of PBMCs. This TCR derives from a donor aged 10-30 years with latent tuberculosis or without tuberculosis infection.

CDR3 sequence: CAWTQGSSYNEQFF. CDR3 DNA: TGTGCCTGGACACAGGGGAGCTCCTACAATGAGCAGTTCTTC. This chain connects TRBV30 to TRBJ2-1, with TRBD1 matching over 7 bases. After removal of 4 bases from V and 0 bases from J, the junction contained 3 bases not matched to a gene. This CDR3 contains 14 residues. The germline V gene has CDR1 GTSNPN and CDR2 SVGIG (reference sequence).